This T cell receptor (beta chain) was recorded in a study of T cell responses to AZD1222 COVID-19 vaccine. Study overall: Second-dose recipients at about 4 or about 12 weeks were treated as one pooled group.

The germline CDR1 and CDR2 sequences are DFQATT and SNEGSKA (reference sequence). Trimming removed 3 bases from V and 1 base from J, with 12 bases in between. CDR3 length: 14 amino acids. Study-wide points: A mostly white British donor set with more females was recruited, and clonal diversity was possibly underestimated. A rise in Spike-specific TCR breadth and depth followed two AZD1222 doses. Only after the peak T cell response were repertoires sampled.

Notes on this clone: Its antigen is currently unknown.

Only in-frame clones appear in the TCRdb table, and some are missing; sequencing was by immunoSEQ multiplex PCR. The sample carries approximately 110,000 clones, about 90% recorded once. Sample: peripheral blood, taken on day 0 of AZD1222 vaccination. The V and J genes are TRBV20-1 and TRBJ1-1; D remains ambiguous. The sequence was collected from an adult in good health. CDR3 protein: CSASWPQRNTEAFF. In DNA, the CDR3 is TGCAGTGCTAGTTGGCCTCAGCGGAACACTGAAGCTTTCTTT.